The T cell receptor beta chain described here comes from a study of blood T cell repertoires in COVID-19. In the 2 weeks before study entry, exposed participants met a COVID-19 case, which was PCR-confirmed or clinician-diagnosed. Original handling: Nucleated cell number was recorded as an estimate derived from reference gene primer amplification. Profiling relied on immunoSEQ multiplex PCR, and the TCRdb table lists in-frame clones only, not all of them. V and J calls and clone size come straight from that table; D and trimming were deduced from the DNA. Here the sample spans 350,000 to 450,000 clones, just over 90% being singletons. Per germline, CDR1 WNHNN and CDR2 SYGVQD (reference sequence). This CDR3 region has 14 residues. Germline trimming cut 6 bases from V and 2 bases from J; bases unmatched to any gene: 7.

J is TRBJ2-7 and V is TRBV10-1, with 7 bases that match TRBD1. What was sequenced was PBMCs or T cells enriched from blood (not recorded which). The receptor was derived from a woman aged 40 to 55 who had been exposed to COVID-19. Here the CDR3 reads CASRSGTAAYEQYF. The CDR3 bases are TGCGCCAGCAGGTCCGGGACAGCGGCCTACGAGCAGTACTTC.